These 3 T cell receptor beta chains share one sample of origin, sequenced in a study of vaccination and CD4 T cells after COVID-19. The assay that was used to sequence DNA from cultured CD4+ T cells was the Oncomine TCR Beta short-read assay. One entry per CDR3 protein results from TCRdb running MiXCR on the PCR reads. The profile covers 8,900 or so distinct CDR3 sequences, with just over 35% appearing a single time and under 30% taken by the ten largest. The antigens for these receptors are not known. Stated treatment: approximately 11-day PBMC culture with coronavirus spike peptide pools or control peptides (ViraFEST assay). Prior to the COVID-19 pandemic (2011-2018), the unexposed donor's CD4+ T cells were collected. The source material was CD4+ T cells from blood, cultured in vitro. The receptors shown here come from a human donor in good health.

The sample holds a few counts of this clonotype. This chain joins TRBV18 and TRBJ1-1; D unclear. Trimming took off 8 bases at V and 6 bases at J, with 16 bases between the two ends. Germline loops: CDR1 KGHSH, CDR2 LQKENI. This CDR3 comprises 13 residues. The CDR3 loop reads CASEREEMSEAFF. CDR3 DNA: TGTGCCAGCGAACGGGAAGAGATGTCTGAAGCTTTCTTT.

Comment on this clonotype: The germline gene is not matched at one end of the junction; a read error may be the cause. The rearrangement uses TRBV18 and TRBJ1-5; D call uncertain. Germline V lookup: CDR1 KGHSH, CDR2 LQKENI. The CDR3 spans 16 residues. The CDR3 sequence is CASSPPGEGLNQSQHF. CDR3 DNA: TGTGCCAGCTCACCACCGGGAGAGGGCCTCAATCAGTCCCAGCATTTT.

This chain links TRBV7-1 with TRBJ2-1, with no clear D. TRBV7-1 is placed among ORFs of uncertain function. The V gene lost 4 bases and the J gene lost 3 bases, with 13 bases spanning the gap. This CDR3 spans 15 amino acids. The CDR3: CASSLMELNYNEQFF. CDR3 bases: TGTGCCAGCAGCTTAATGGAGCTCAACTACAATGAGCAGTTCTTC.